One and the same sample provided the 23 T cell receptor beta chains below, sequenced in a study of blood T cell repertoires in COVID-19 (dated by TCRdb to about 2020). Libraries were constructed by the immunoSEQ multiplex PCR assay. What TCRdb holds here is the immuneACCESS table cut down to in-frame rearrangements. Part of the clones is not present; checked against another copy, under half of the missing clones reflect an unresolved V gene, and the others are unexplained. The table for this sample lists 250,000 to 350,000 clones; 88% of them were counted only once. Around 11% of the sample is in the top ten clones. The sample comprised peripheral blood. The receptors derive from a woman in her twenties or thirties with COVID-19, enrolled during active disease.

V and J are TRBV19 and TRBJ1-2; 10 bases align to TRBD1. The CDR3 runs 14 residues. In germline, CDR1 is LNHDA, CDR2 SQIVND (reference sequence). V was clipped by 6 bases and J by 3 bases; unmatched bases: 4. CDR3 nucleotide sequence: TGTGCCAGTAGCCGGGACAGGGGTGACTATGGCTACACCTTC. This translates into CASSRDRGDYGYTF.

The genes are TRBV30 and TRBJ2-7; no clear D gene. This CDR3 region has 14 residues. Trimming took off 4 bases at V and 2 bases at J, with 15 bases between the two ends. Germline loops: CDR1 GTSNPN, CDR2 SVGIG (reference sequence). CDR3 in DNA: TGTGCCTGGAATGACCACGGGTTCGCCTACGAGCAGTACTTC. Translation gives CAWNDHGFAYEQYF.

The CDR3 protein is CASSLLGSFYNEQFF. Here the CDR3 DNA reads TGTGCCAGCAGTTTACTCGGGAGCTTCTACAATGAGCAGTTCTTC. The gene calls are TRBV28 and TRBJ2-1, with D possibly being TRBD2 (6 bases). The V and J ends lost 2 bases and 3 bases respectively, with 11 bases between them. Germline loops: CDR1 MDHEN, CDR2 SYDVKM. There are 15 residues in the CDR3.

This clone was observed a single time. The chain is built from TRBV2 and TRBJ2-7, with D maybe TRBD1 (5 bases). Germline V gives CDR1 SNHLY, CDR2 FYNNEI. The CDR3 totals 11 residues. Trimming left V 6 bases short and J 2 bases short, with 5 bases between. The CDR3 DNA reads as TGTGCCAGCAGGGACACCTACGAGCAGTACTTC. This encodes CASRDTYEQYF.

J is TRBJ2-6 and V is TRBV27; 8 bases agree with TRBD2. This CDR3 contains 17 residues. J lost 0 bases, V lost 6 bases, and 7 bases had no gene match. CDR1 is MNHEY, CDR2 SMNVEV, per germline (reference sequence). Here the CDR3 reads CASSRLAGRSGANVLTF. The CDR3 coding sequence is TGTGCCAGCAGCCGCCTAGCGGGCCGCTCTGGGGCCAACGTCCTGACTTTC.

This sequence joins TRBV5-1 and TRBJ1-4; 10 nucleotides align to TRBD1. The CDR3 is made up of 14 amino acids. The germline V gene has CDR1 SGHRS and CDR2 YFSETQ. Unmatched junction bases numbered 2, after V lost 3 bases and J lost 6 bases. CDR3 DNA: TGCGCCAGCAGCTCCGGGACAGGGGATGAAAAACTGTTTTTT. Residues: CASSSGTGDEKLFF.

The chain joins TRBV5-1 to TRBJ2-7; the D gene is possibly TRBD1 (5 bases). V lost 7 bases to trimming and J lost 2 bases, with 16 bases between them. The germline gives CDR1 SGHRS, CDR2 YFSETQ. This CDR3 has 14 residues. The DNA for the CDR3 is TGCGCCAGCTCCCCCCAGGGCAGGACCTACGAGCAGTACTTC. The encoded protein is CASSPQGRTYEQYF. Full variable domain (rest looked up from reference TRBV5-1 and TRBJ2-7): KAGVTQTPRYLIKTRGQQVTLSCSPISGHRSVSWYQQTPGQGLQFLFEYFSETQRNKGNFPGRFSGRQFSNSRSEMNVSTLELGDSALYLCASSPQGRTYEQYFGPGTRLTVT.

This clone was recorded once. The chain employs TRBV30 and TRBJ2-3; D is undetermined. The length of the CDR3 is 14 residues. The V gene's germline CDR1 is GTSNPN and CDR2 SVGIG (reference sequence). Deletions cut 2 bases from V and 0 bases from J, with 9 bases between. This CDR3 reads CAWSKAASTDTQYF. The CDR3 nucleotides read TGTGCCTGGAGTAAGGCGGCTAGCACAGATACGCAGTATTTT.

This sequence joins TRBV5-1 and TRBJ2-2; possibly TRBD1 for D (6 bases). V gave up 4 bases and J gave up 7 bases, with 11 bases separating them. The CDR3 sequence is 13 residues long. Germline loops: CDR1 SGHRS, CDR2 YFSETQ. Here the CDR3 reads CASSREGVGELFF. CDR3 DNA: TGCGCCAGCAGCCGCGAGGGGGTCGGGGAGCTGTTTTTT.

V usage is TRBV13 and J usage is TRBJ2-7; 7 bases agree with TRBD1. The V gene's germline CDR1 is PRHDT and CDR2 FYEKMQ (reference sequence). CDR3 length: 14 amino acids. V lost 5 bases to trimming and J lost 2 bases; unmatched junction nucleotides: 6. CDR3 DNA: TGTGCCAGCAGCCAAACCACAGGGGCCTACGAGCAGTACTTC. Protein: CASSQTTGAYEQYF.

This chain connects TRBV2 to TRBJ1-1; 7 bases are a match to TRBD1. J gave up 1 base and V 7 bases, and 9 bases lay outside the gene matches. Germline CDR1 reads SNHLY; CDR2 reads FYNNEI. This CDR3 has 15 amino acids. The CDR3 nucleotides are TGTGCCAGCAAGGGGGCAGGGGGACCGAACACTGAAGCTTTCTTT. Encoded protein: CASKGAGGPNTEAFF.

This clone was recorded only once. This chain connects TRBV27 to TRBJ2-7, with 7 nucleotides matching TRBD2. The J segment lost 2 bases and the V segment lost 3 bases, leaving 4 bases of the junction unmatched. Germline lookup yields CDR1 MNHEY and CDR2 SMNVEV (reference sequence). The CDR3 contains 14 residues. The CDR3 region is CASSFNAGAYEQYF. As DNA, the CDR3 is TGTGCCAGCAGTTTTAATGCGGGAGCCTACGAGCAGTACTTC.

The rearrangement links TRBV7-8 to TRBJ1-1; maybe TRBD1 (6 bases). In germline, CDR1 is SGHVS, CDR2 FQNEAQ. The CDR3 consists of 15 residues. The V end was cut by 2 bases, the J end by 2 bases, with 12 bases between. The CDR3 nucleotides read TGTGCCAGCAGCTTATCCGGGACACTCAACACTGAAGCTTTCTTT. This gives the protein CASSLSGTLNTEAFF.

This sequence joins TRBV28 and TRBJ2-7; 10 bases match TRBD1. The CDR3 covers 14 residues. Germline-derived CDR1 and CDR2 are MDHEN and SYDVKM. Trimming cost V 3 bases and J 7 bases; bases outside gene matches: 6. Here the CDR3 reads CASSFKTGGWEQYF. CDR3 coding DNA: TGTGCCAGCAGTTTTAAGACAGGGGGCTGGGAGCAGTACTTC.

DNA of the CDR3: TGTGCCAGCAGCCAAATAGGGAGCTCCTATAATTCACCCCTCCACTTT. It yields the protein CASSQIGSSYNSPLHF. The chain joins TRBV4-2 to TRBJ1-6; D gene uncertain. CDR1 and CDR2 from the germline V gene are LGHNA and YNFKEQ. The CDR3 loop spans 16 amino acids. With 2 bases removed from V and 0 bases from J, the gap between germline ends came to 8 bases.

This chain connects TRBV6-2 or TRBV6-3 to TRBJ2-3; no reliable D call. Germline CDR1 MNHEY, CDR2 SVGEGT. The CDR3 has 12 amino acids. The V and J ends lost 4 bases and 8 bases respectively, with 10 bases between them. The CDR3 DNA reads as TGTGCCAGCAGTTTACTAAGAGGTACGCAGTATTTT. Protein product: CASSLLRGTQYF.

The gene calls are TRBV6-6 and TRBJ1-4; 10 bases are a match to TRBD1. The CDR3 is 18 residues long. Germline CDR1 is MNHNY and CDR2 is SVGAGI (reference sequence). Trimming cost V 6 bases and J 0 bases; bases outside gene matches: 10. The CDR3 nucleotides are TGTGCCAGCAGCCGACCTTTTGGACAGGGGGCAACTAATGAAAAACTGTTTTTT. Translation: CASSRPFGQGATNEKLFF.

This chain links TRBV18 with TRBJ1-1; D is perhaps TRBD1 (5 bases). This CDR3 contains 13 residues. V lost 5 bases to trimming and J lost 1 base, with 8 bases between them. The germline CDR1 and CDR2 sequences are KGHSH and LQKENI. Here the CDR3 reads CASSFGQNTEAFF. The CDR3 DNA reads TGTGCCAGCTCATTCGGACAGAACACTGAAGCTTTCTTT.

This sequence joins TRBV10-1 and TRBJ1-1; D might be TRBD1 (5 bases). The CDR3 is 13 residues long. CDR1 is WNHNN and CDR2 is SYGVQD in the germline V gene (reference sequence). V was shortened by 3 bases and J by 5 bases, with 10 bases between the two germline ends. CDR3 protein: CASSDPGWTEAFF. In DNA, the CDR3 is TGCGCCAGCAGTGATCCAGGGTGGACTGAAGCTTTCTTT.

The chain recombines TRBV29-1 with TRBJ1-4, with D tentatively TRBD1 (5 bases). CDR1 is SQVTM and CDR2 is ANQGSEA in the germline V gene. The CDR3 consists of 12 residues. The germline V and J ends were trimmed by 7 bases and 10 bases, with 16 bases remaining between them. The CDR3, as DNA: TGCAGCGCGATCAGGGCCCGTGGAAAACTGTTTTTT. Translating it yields CSAIRARGKLFF.

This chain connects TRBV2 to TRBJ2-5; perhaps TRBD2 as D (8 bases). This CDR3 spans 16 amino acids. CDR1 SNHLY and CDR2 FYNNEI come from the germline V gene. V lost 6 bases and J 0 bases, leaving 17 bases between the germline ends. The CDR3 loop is CASREGASGYQETQYF. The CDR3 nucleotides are TGTGCCAGCAGAGAGGGGGCTAGCGGGTACCAAGAGACCCAGTACTTC.

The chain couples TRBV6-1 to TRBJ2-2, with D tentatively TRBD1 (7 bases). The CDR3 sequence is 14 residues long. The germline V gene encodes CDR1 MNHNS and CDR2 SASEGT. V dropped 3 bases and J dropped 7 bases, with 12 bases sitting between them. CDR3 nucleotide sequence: TGTGCCAGCAGTGACAGGGGGGAGGTCGGGGAGCTGTTTTTT. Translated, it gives CASSDRGEVGELFF.

The CDR3 loop is CASSPRRGSLYEQYF. In DNA, the CDR3 is TGTGCCAGCAGCCCGCGGAGGGGATCACTCTACGAGCAGTACTTC. This chain connects TRBV6-5 to TRBJ2-7, with D possibly being TRBD2 (6 bases). V was clipped by 6 bases and J by 3 bases, with 18 bases between them. Germline assignment: CDR1 MNHEY and CDR2 SVGAGI. The CDR3 spans 15 residues.